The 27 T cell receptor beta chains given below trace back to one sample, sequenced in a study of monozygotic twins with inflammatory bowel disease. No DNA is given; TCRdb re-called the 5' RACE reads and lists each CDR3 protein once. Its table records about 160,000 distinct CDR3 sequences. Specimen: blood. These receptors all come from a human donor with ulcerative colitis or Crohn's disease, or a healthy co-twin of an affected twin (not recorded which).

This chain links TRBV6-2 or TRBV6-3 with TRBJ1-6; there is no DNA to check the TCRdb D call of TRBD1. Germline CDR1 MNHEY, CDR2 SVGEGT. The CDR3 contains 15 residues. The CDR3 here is CASSPPDTYNSPLHF.

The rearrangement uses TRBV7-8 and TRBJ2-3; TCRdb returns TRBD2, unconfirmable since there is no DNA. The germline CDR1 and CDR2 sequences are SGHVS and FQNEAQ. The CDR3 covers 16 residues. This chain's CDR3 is CASSLGLAGGADTQYF.

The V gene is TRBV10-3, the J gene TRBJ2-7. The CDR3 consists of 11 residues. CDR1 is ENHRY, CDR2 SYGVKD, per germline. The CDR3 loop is CAIRGSYEQYF.

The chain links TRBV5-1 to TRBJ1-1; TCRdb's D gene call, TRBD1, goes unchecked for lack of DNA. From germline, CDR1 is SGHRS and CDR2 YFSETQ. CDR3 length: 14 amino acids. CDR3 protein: CASSSGGGNTEAFF.

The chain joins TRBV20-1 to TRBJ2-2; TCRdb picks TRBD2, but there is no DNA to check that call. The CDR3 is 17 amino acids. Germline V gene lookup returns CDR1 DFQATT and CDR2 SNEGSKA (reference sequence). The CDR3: CSARPVGRPANTGELFF.

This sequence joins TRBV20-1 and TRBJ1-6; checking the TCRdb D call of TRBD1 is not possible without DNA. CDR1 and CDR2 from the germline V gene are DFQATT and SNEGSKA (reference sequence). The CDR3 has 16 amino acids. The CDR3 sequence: CSAREGGNSYNSPLHF.

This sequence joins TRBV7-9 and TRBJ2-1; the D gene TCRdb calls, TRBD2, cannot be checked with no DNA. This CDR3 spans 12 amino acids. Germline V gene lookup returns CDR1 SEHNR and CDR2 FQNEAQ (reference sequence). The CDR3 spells CASSRTGVEQFF.

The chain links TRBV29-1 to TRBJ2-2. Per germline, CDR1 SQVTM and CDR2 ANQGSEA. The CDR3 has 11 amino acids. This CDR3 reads CNVATTGELFF.

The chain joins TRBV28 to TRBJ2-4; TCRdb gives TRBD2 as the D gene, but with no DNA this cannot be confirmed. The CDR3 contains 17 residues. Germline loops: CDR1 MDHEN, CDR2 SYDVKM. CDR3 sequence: CASSLLASVLAKNIQYF.

The chain's CDR3 is CASSPRQVPYEQYF. The chain employs TRBV18 and TRBJ2-7. The CDR3 has 14 residues. Germline V gene sequence: CDR1 KGHSH, CDR2 LQKENI.

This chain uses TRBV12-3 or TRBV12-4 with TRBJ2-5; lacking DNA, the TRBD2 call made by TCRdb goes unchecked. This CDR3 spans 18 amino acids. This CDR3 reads CASSLGGGSGRWGETQYF.

CDR3 sequence: CASSQDSRSNYGYTF. The chain joins TRBV3-1 to TRBJ1-2. From germline, CDR1 is LGHDT and CDR2 YNNKEL (reference sequence). CDR3 size: 15 residues.

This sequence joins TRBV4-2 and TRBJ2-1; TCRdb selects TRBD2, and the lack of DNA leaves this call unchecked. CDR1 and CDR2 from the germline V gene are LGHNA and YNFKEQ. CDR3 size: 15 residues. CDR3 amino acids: CASSQGLAGGNEQFF.

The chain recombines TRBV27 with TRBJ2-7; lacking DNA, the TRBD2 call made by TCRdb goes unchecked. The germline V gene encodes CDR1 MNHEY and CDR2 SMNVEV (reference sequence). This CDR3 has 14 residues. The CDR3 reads CASSLSGSVYEQYF.

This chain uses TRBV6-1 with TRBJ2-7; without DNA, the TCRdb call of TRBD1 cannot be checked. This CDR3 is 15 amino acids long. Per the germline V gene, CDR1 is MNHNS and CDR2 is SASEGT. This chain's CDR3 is CASSRDRDVTYEQYF.

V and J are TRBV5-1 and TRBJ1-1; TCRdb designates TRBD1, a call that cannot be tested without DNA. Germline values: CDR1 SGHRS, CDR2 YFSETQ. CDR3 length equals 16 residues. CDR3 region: CASSFWDRGTNTEAFF. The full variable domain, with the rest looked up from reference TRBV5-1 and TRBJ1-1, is KAGVTQTPRYLIKTRGQQVTLSCSPISGHRSVSWYQQTPGQGLQFLFEYFSETQRNKGNFPGRFSGRQFSNSRSEMNVSTLELGDSALYLCASSFWDRGTNTEAFFGQGTRLTVV.

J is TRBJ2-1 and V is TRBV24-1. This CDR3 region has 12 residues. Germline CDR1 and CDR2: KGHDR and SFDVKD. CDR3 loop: CATSDPRNEQFF.

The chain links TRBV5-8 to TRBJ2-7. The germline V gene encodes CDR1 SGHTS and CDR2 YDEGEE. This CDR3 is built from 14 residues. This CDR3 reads CASSNDKVSYEQYF. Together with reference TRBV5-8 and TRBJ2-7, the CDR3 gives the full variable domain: EAGVTQSPTHLIKTRGQQATLRCSPISGHTSVYWYQQALGLGLQFLLWYDEGEERNRGNFPPRFSGRQFPNYSSELNVNALELEDSALYLCASSNDKVSYEQYFGPGTRLTVT.

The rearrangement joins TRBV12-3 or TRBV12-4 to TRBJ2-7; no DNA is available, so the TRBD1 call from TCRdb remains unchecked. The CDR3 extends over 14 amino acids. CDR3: CASSRAGGSSEQYF.

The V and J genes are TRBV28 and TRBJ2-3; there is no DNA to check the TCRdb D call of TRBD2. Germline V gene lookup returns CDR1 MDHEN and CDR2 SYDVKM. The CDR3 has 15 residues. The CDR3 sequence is CASSLLQGGRDTQYF.

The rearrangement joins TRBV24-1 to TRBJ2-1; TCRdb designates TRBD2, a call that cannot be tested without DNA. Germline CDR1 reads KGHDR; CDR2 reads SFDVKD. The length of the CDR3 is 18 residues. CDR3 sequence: CATSDLGSGTSGRNEQFF.

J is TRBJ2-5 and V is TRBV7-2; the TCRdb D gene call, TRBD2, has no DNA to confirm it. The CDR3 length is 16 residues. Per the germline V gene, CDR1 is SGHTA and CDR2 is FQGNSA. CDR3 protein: CASSLAVRGRRETQYF.

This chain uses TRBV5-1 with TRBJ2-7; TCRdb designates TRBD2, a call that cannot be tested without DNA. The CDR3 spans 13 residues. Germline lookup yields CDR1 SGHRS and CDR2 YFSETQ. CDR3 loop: CASSLPGLDEQYF.

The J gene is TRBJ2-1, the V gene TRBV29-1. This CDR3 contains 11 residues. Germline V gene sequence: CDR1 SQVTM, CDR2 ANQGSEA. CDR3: CSAWAYNEQFF.

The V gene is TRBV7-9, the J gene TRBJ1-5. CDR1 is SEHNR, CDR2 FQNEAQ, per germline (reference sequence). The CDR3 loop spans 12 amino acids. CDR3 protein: CASSPAFGPQHF.

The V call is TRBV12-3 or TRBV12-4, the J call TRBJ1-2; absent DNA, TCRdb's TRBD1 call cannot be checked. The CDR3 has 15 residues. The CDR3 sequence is CASRPSGAPNYGYTF.

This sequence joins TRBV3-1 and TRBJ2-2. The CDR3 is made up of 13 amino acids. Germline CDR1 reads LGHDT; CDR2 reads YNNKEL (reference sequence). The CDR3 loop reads CASSQVVTGELFF.